This TCR beta chain is drawn from a study of blood T cells in healthy people across ages. Germline V gene data show CDR1 as SGHRS and CDR2 as YFSETQ. The CDR3 sequence is 14 residues long. V was shortened by 7 bases and J by 2 bases, with 14 bases between the two germline ends. A second PCR of about 7 to 12 cycles used a sample-barcoded 5' primer and a J-beta primer mix. TCRdb fed the 5' RACE reads into MiXCR, producing one record per CDR3 protein. The sample has 590,000 or so distinct CDR3 sequences; 25% to 30% are singletons. The TCR sequence derives from a woman older than 75 in good health. The chain recombines TRBV5-1 with TRBJ2-3; D is ambiguous. Sequences were obtained from blood. CDR3 region: CASAQGQTTDTQYF. The CDR3 nucleotides read TGCGCCAGCGCCCAAGGGCAAACCACAGATACGCAGTATTTT.